The clone carrying this T cell receptor beta chain came up many times. The antigen is unknown. The sample belongs to a study of T cell repertoires in cytomegalovirus infection. Looking at the study overall: An indication of both CMV infection and matching HLA type came from public TCR beta signatures. General study points: Summed public TCR beta family frequency identified CMV carriers bearing the relevant HLA. There were HLA-C-restricted CMV-specific TCR beta clonotypes dominating the ex vivo response.

TCRdb analysed the reads with MiXCR anew, one entry per CDR3 protein. The sample has 100,000 or so distinct CDR3 sequences, around 22% seen once. The CDR3 has 13 residues. The germline gives CDR1 SNHLY, CDR2 FYNNEI. Trimming stripped 6 bases from V and 3 bases from J, with 11 bases between. The sequence derives from a human donor in good health (CMV status not recorded). Some clones in this sample may be carry-over from other donors' samples. Sample: CD8+ T cells from PBMCs. The rearrangement uses TRBV2 and TRBJ2-5; the D is unclear. The CDR3 DNA follows: TGTGCCAGCAGAGAACAGTCAGAAGAGACCCAGTACTTC. Amino acids: CASREQSEETQYF.